The next 7 T cell receptor beta chains were all read from a single sample in a study of CD8 T cells in Susac syndrome. Reverse transcription used roughly 0.45 to 1 ug RNA and random hexamers. MiXCR, run by TCRdb on the immunoSEQ multiplex PCR reads, gives a single entry per CDR3 protein. The repertoire includes over 350,000 distinct CDR3 sequences, around 85% of them detected once, and approximately 0.12% sits in the top ten. Sequenced material: CD8+ T cells from PBMCs. These receptors all stem from a human donor with multiple sclerosis.

V and J are TRBV7-3 and TRBJ2-1; 9 bases agree with TRBD2. J gave up 2 bases and V 3 bases, and 11 bases lay outside the gene matches. The CDR3 runs to 18 residues. The germline gives CDR1 SGHTA, CDR2 FQGTGA. In DNA form, the CDR3 reads TGTGCCAGCAGCTTGGTAGCGGGAGATGGGTTAGCCTACAATGAGCAGTTCTTC. This sequence encodes CASSLVAGDGLAYNEQFF.

The chain joins TRBV6-6 to TRBJ1-1; no reliable D call. V was clipped by 10 bases and J by 5 bases, with 20 bases between them. Per germline, CDR1 MNHNY and CDR2 SVGAGI (reference sequence). The CDR3 loop spans 14 amino acids. CDR3 sequence (DNA): TGTGCCAACTCCGAGACGAATTCGTGGACTGAAGCTTTCTTT. As protein: CANSETNSWTEAFF.

V usage is TRBV27 and J usage is TRBJ1-5, with 8 bases matching TRBD1. The CDR3 consists of 14 residues. Germline-derived CDR1 and CDR2 are MNHEY and SMNVEV (reference sequence). The V segment lost 5 bases and the J segment 16 bases; nucleotides outside the gene matches: 16. CDR3 sequence: CASSAGTGLSYLHF. The CDR3 DNA reads TGTGCCAGCAGTGCCGGGACAGGACTTTCCTATCTCCATTTT.

In this sample, this clonotype turned up a few times. V usage is TRBV2 and J usage is TRBJ1-1; D unresolved. Germline CDR1 is SNHLY and CDR2 is FYNNEI. This CDR3 has 10 amino acids. V dropped 3 bases and J dropped 6 bases, with 2 bases sitting between them. The CDR3 DNA follows: TGTGCCAGCAGTGAGCCTGAAGCTTTCTTT. Translating it yields CASSEPEAFF.

The chain joins TRBV4-1 to TRBJ1-2, with TRBD1 as a possible D gene (5 bases). The length of the CDR3 is 16 residues. Trimming left V 3 bases short and J 0 bases short, with 14 bases between. CDR1 and CDR2 (germline): MGHRA, YSYEKL. CDR3 DNA: TGCGCCAGCAGCCAGAGCCCAGGGAACCCTAACTATGGCTACACCTTC. Translating it yields CASSQSPGNPNYGYTF.

The chain uses TRBV27 and TRBJ1-2; 9 nucleotides match TRBD1. Per germline, CDR1 MNHEY and CDR2 SMNVEV (reference sequence). With V trimmed by 5 bases and J by 8 bases, 9 bases remained unmatched. The CDR3 sequence is 14 residues long. The CDR3 nucleotides are TGTGCCAGCAGTCCCGGGACAGGGAGGGAAGGCTACACCTTC. This codes for CASSPGTGREGYTF.

The gene calls are TRBV20-1 and TRBJ2-7, with unresolved D. Germline assignment: CDR1 DFQATT and CDR2 SNEGSKA (reference sequence). The CDR3 spans 15 residues. V was trimmed by 6 bases and J by 3 bases, leaving 21 bases between them. CDR3 region: CSAPEGTFPNYEQYF. The CDR3 region has the DNA TGCAGTGCCCCGGAAGGCACGTTCCCTAACTACGAGCAGTACTTC.